This passage covers 31 T cell receptor beta chains from one sample sequenced in a study of OX40 agonist ivuxolimab in advanced cancers. TCRdb's table, derived via immunoSEQ multiplex PCR, lists solely in-frame clones and lacks some. The sample shows roughly 65,000 clones, approximately 80% of them seen only once. The sample consisted of CD4+ or CD8+ T cells sorted from blood, taken in a trial of the OX40 agonist ivuxolimab. The receptors derive from an adult with an advanced solid tumor such as melanoma, head and neck, liver or kidney cancer.

The chain is built from TRBV28 and TRBJ1-4; D ambiguous. The CDR3 covers 14 residues. Germline CDR1 is MDHEN and CDR2 is SYDVKM. The V gene lost 6 bases and the J gene lost 0 bases, with 8 bases spanning the gap. The CDR3 DNA reads as TGTGCCAGCAGCATTCATGCAACTAATGAAAAACTGTTTTTT. Amino acid sequence: CASSIHATNEKLFF.

As concerns this clone: Its ends do not fully match the called genes, so a read error is possible. This sequence joins TRBV2 and TRBJ2-1; D is unclear. This CDR3 contains 13 residues. Germline lookup yields CDR1 SNHLY and CDR2 FYNNEI. The CDR3 loop is CASRADNYNAGIF. The CDR3, as DNA: TGTGCCAGCAGGGCCGACAACTACAATGCTGGAATCTTC.

This chain joins TRBV30 and TRBJ2-5; D is undetermined. V shed 4 bases and J shed 2 bases, with 5 bases lying between them. Germline V gene data show CDR1 as GTSNPN and CDR2 as SVGIG (reference sequence). This CDR3 contains 11 residues. The CDR3 DNA sequence: TGTGCCTGGATGAGTCAAGAGACCCAGTACTTC. This codes for CAWMSQETQYF. Based on the CDR3 plus reference TRBV30 and TRBJ2-5, the full variable domain is SQTIHQWPATLVQPVGSPLSLECTVEGTSNPNLYWYRQAAGRGLQLLFYSVGIGQISSEVPQNLSASRPQDRQFILSSKKLLLSDSGFYLCAWMSQETQYFGPGTRLLVL.

The V and J genes are TRBV12-5 and TRBJ2-5; D not certain. The DNA end is more similar to TRBJ2-7, so the J call may be wrong. This CDR3 comprises 14 residues. The germline V gene has CDR1 LGHNT and CDR2 FRNRAP. The CDR3 reads CASGLDGPLYEQYF. CDR3 nucleotide sequence: TGTGCTAGTGGTTTAGACGGTCCTCTCTACGAGCAGTACTTC.

The CDR3: CASSLVSGGGSYNEQFF. The CDR3, as DNA: TGTGCCAGCAGCTTGGTGTCAGGCGGGGGGTCCTACAATGAGCAGTTCTTC. The chain uses TRBV5-6 and TRBJ2-1; 8 bases map to TRBD2. The CDR3 contains 17 residues. Germline loops: CDR1 SGHDT, CDR2 YYEEEE. The V gene end was trimmed by 0 bases and the J gene end by 1 base; junction bases not matched to a gene: 6.

The V call is TRBV5-6, the J call TRBJ2-7, with unresolved D. Trimming took 5 bases from V and 3 from J, leaving 18 bases between them. CDR1 and CDR2 (germline): SGHDT, YYEEEE. This CDR3 has 15 residues. The CDR3 loop is CASRFHRLLCYEQYF. CDR3 coding DNA: TGTGCCAGCAGATTCCACCGCCTATTATGCTACGAGCAGTACTTC.

The gene calls are TRBV7-9 and TRBJ1-4; D is unclear. Trimming took off 0 bases at V and 1 base at J, with 12 bases between the two ends. The CDR3 runs 17 residues. Germline assignment: CDR1 SEHNR and CDR2 FQNEAQ (reference sequence). The CDR3 sequence: CASSLALGVGTNEKLFF. In nucleotides, the CDR3 is TGTGCCAGCAGCTTAGCGCTCGGGGTTGGAACTAATGAAAAACTGTTTTTT.

With regard to this clone: One end of the junction fails to match germline, which may point to a read error. The same CDR3 also results from other DNA sequences found in this sample. V gene TRBV2 combines with J gene TRBJ2-2; D ambiguous. CDR1 and CDR2 from the germline V gene are SNHLY and FYNNEI. The CDR3 spans 17 residues. The CDR3 DNA reads TGTGCCAACAGTGAAAGGCAGGCGACTTTGAACACCGGGGAGCTGTTTTTT. Protein product: CANSERQATLNTGELFF.

The rearrangement uses TRBV5-8 and TRBJ2-7; 10 bases align to TRBD2. Germline CDR1 SGHTS, CDR2 YDEGEE. The CDR3 consists of 17 residues. V lost 0 bases and J lost 2; bases outside the gene matches: 8. The CDR3 reads CASSLGRGLAGAYEQYF. The CDR3 region has the DNA TGTGCCAGCAGCTTGGGTCGGGGGCTAGCGGGAGCCTACGAGCAGTACTTC.

The chain is built from TRBV6-1 and TRBJ1-5; 7 bases match TRBD1. The CDR3 totals 14 residues. V was clipped by 6 bases and J by 2 bases; unmatched bases: 4. CDR1 is MNHNS and CDR2 is SASEGT in the germline V gene. The CDR3 spells CASRITGGNQPQHF. In DNA, the CDR3 is TGTGCCAGCAGGATAACAGGGGGCAATCAGCCCCAGCATTTT.

V gene TRBV9 combines with J gene TRBJ2-5, with D possibly matching TRBD2 (5 bases). V lost 0 bases and J 4 bases, leaving 10 bases between the germline ends. Germline-derived CDR1 and CDR2 are SGDLS and YYNGEE. This CDR3 region has 14 residues. The CDR3 nucleotides read TGTGCCAGCAGCGTAGGAGGGAGCGGAGAGACCCAGTACTTC. The encoded protein is CASSVGGSGETQYF.

Regarding this clone: The CDR3 does not end in the conserved phenylalanine or tryptophan, so this is likely a read error. No DNA is shown, since the ends of the CDR3 on it are uncertain; the CDR3 is the one TCRdb lists. The rearrangement uses TRBV6-4 and TRBJ2-7. Germline values: CDR1 MRHNA, CDR2 SNTAGT. The CDR3 is made up of 11 amino acids, end residues included. The CDR3 loop reads CASSEPIWGFL.

This clone has a single count. The chain links TRBV27 to TRBJ1-6, with D perhaps matching TRBD1 (5 bases). V shed 2 bases and J shed 0 bases, with 14 bases lying between them. The CDR3 consists of 18 residues. Germline CDR1 and CDR2: MNHEY and SMNVEV (reference sequence). CDR3 amino acids: CASSLSGTASSYNSPLHF. The CDR3 nucleotides read TGTGCCAGCAGTTTAAGTGGGACCGCGAGCTCCTATAATTCACCCCTCCACTTT.

CDR3 coding DNA: TGTGCCAGCAGCTTAGACAGCTCTGGGGCCAACGTCCTGACTTTC. It specifies CASSLDSSGANVLTF. The genes are TRBV7-3 and TRBJ2-6; weak D call: TRBD1 (5 bases). Germline V lookup: CDR1 SGHTA, CDR2 FQGTGA. The CDR3 contains 15 residues. V was trimmed by 2 bases and J by 0 bases, leaving 5 bases between them.

This clone was recorded once. This CDR3 is CASSLRQGGEAFF. In DNA, the CDR3 is TGTGCCAGCAGCTTACGCCAGGGGGGAGAAGCTTTCTTT. The chain employs TRBV7-3 and TRBJ1-1, with 7 bases that match TRBD1. The CDR3 covers 13 residues. Trimming removed 2 bases from V and 8 bases from J; junction bases left unmatched: 5. Germline V gene sequence: CDR1 SGHTA, CDR2 FQGTGA. Full variable domain (outside the CDR3, taken from reference TRBV7-3 and TRBJ1-1): GAGVSQTPSNKVTEKGKYVELRCDPISGHTALYWYRQSLGQGPEFLIYFQGTGAADDSGLPNDRFFAVRPEGSVSTLKIQRTERGDSAVYLCASSLRQGGEAFFGQGTRLTVV.

The chain is built from TRBV18 and TRBJ1-1; D remains ambiguous. The CDR3 extends over 11 amino acids. Germline CDR1 and CDR2: KGHSH and LQKENI. Trimming took off 8 bases at V and 1 base at J, with 5 bases between the two ends. CDR3 in amino acids: CASTENTEAFF. For the CDR3, the DNA is TGTGCCAGCACCGAGAACACTGAAGCTTTCTTT.

The chain combines TRBV6-1 with TRBJ2-1, with D perhaps TRBD1 (6 bases). Germline CDR1 reads MNHNS; CDR2 reads SASEGT. Deletions cut 7 bases from V and 6 bases from J, with 16 bases between. The length of the CDR3 is 14 residues. For the CDR3, the DNA is TGTGCCAGCACGAGGACAGTCTTGGGCAATGAGCAGTTCTTC. This sequence encodes CASTRTVLGNEQFF.

V gene TRBV28 combines with J gene TRBJ1-1; weak D call: TRBD1 (5 bases). This CDR3 comprises 12 residues. From germline, CDR1 is MDHEN and CDR2 SYDVKM. V lost 6 bases and J 1 base, leaving 6 bases between the germline ends. The CDR3 loop reads CASRQANTEAFF. The CDR3 region has the DNA TGTGCCAGCAGACAGGCGAACACTGAAGCTTTCTTT.

The chain uses TRBV19 and TRBJ2-3; TRBD2 matches at 9 bases. V lost 6 bases and J lost 3; bases outside the gene matches: 7. The length of the CDR3 is 15 residues. From germline, CDR1 is LNHDA and CDR2 SQIVND (reference sequence). The CDR3 reads CASRDYSGSTDTQYF. In DNA form, the CDR3 reads TGTGCCAGTAGAGATTATAGCGGGAGTACAGATACGCAGTATTTT.

The chain recombines TRBV5-1 with TRBJ2-1, with TRBD2 matching 15 bases. V shed 4 bases, J shed 8 bases, and the junction held 10 bases outside the gene matches. CDR3 length equals 17 residues. Germline-derived CDR1 and CDR2 are SGHRS and YFSETQ. Here the CDR3 DNA reads TGCGCCAGCAGCGAGGTTGGACTAGCGGGAGGGGTGGATGAGCAGTTCTTC. It translates to CASSEVGLAGGVDEQFF.

The rearrangement uses TRBV5-6 and TRBJ1-6; 8 positions agree with TRBD1. This CDR3 has 14 amino acids. V was clipped by 4 bases and J by 10 bases; unmatched bases: 7. Germline values: CDR1 SGHDT, CDR2 YYEEEE. CDR3 nucleotides: TGTGCCAGCAGCCTCGGGACAGGAGGATCACCCCTCCACTTT. This encodes CASSLGTGGSPLHF.

The chain couples TRBV19 to TRBJ2-3; no reliable D call. CDR1 and CDR2 from the germline V gene are LNHDA and SQIVND (reference sequence). This CDR3 contains 14 residues. The germline V and J ends were trimmed by 4 bases and 6 bases, with 14 bases remaining between them. This CDR3 reads CASSTTPDQDTQYF. CDR3 nucleotide sequence: TGTGCCAGTAGTACAACCCCCGACCAGGATACGCAGTATTTT.

The rearrangement uses TRBV7-9 and TRBJ2-7; 9 positions match TRBD1. Losses at the gene ends were 4 bases for V and 2 bases for J; bases not matched to a gene: 6. The CDR3 is made up of 15 amino acids. The germline gives CDR1 SEHNR, CDR2 FQNEAQ (reference sequence). The CDR3 nucleotides read TGTGCCAGCAGCTCAAGGGACAGGGAACCCTACGAGCAGTACTTC. Its translation is CASSSRDREPYEQYF.

V is TRBV6-1 and J is TRBJ2-3; 9 bases align to TRBD1. V trimming: 0 bases; J trimming: 6 bases; junction bases outside the gene matches: 7. The CDR3 contains 16 residues. Germline CDR1 reads MNHNS; CDR2 reads SASEGT. CDR3 in DNA: TGTGCCAGCAGTGAAGCGATGGGACAGGGATGGGATACGCAGTATTTT. This codes for CASSEAMGQGWDTQYF.

V usage is TRBV19 and J usage is TRBJ2-7; D ambiguous. The CDR3 spans 14 residues. Trimming removed 3 bases at V and 0 bases at J, with 9 bases between. Per the germline V gene, CDR1 is LNHDA and CDR2 is SQIVND (reference sequence). The CDR3 here is CASSILITSYEQYF. CDR3 sequence (DNA): TGTGCCAGTAGTATCTTAATCACCTCCTACGAGCAGTACTTC.

V usage is TRBV11-3 and J usage is TRBJ2-1; either TRBD1 or TRBD2 may supply D (6 bases each). Trimming stripped 1 base from V and 8 bases from J, with 9 bases between. Per germline, CDR1 SGHNT and CDR2 YENEEA. This CDR3 has 13 residues. CDR3 sequence: CASSLAGADEQFF. The CDR3, as DNA: TGTGCCAGCAGCTTAGCGGGGGCCGATGAGCAGTTCTTC.

The rearrangement links TRBV19 to TRBJ1-5; maybe TRBD1 (5 bases). The CDR3 is 14 amino acids. V gave up 3 bases and J gave up 6 bases, with 12 bases separating them. Germline V gene sequence: CDR1 LNHDA, CDR2 SQIVND (reference sequence). The CDR3 is CASSIREGTQPQHF. The DNA of the CDR3 is TGTGCCAGTAGTATCCGGGAAGGGACTCAGCCCCAGCATTTT.

The genes are TRBV29-1 and TRBJ2-7, with 13 bases identical to TRBD2. The trim removed 8 bases at V and 0 bases at J, leaving 4 bases unmatched. CDR3 length: 14 residues. From germline, CDR1 is SQVTM and CDR2 ANQGSEA. The CDR3 nucleotides are TGCAGCTCCGGGACTAGCGGGGACTCCTACGAGCAGTACTTC. Amino acids: CSSGTSGDSYEQYF.

This clone was observed once. V usage is TRBV27 and J usage is TRBJ2-2; D perhaps matches TRBD2 (6 bases). Deletions cut 3 bases from V and 5 bases from J, with 13 bases between. The CDR3 runs to 15 residues. The V gene's germline CDR1 is MNHEY and CDR2 SMNVEV (reference sequence). The CDR3 coding sequence is TGTGCCAGCAGTTTCTTAACGGGAGAGACCGGGGAGCTGTTTTTT. Amino acids: CASSFLTGETGELFF.

The V gene is TRBV9, the J gene TRBJ2-3, with 7 nucleotides matching TRBD2. CDR1 is SGDLS and CDR2 is YYNGEE in the germline V gene. The CDR3 contains 16 residues. Trimming cost V 0 bases and J 3 bases; bases outside gene matches: 7. CDR3 sequence reads: CASSVEGGSSTDTQYF. The CDR3 DNA reads TGTGCCAGCAGCGTAGAAGGCGGGAGTTCAACAGATACGCAGTATTTT.

The chain joins TRBV5-5 to TRBJ2-7; 7 bases line up with TRBD1. The germline V gene encodes CDR1 SGHKS and CDR2 YYEKEE (reference sequence). The J segment lost 3 bases and the V segment lost 4 bases, leaving 10 bases of the junction unmatched. The CDR3 is made up of 15 amino acids. CDR3 bases: TGTGCCAGCAGCCCGGGACAGCCCTTCCTCTACGAGCAGTACTTC. Translation: CASSPGQPFLYEQYF.